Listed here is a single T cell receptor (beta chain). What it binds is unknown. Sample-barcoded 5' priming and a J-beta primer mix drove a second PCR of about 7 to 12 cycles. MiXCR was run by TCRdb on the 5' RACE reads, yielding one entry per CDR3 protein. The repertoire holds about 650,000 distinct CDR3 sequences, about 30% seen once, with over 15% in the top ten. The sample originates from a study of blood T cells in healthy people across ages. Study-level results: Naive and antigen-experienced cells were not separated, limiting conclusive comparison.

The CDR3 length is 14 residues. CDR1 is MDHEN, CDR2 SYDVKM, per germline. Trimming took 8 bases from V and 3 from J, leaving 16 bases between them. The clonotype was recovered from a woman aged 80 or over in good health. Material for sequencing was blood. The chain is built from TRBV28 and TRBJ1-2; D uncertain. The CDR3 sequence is CASLPRRIDYGYTF. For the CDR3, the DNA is TGTGCCAGCCTGCCTAGGCGGATTGACTATGGCTACACCTTC.